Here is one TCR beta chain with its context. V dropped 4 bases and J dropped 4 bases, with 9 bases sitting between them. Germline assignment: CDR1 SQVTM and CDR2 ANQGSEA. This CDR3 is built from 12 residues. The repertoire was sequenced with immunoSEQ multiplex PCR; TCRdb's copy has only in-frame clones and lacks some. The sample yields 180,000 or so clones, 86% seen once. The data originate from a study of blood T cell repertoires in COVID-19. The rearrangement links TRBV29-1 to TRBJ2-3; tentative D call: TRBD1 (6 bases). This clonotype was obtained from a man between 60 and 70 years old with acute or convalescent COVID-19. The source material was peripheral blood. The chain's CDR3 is CSVGTAPDTQYF. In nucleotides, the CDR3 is TGCAGCGTTGGGACAGCCCCAGATACGCAGTATTTT.